This T cell receptor beta chain was recovered during a study of T cell responses to AZD1222 COVID-19 vaccine. Findings and limits, study-wide: Recipients of AZD1222 seropositive at baseline numbered only 5 to 7. Breadth and depth of Spike-specific TCRs rose after two AZD1222 doses. Mostly white British, mostly female donors; authors suggested clonal diversity may be underestimated.

The CDR3 is made up of 13 amino acids. V was clipped by 0 bases and J by 4 bases, with 7 bases between them. Germline assignment: CDR1 SGHDN and CDR2 FVKESK. Measured with immunoSEQ multiplex PCR; TCRdb has only the in-frame clones, and not every one. The repertoire holds approximately 150,000 clones, with around 83% as singletons. Points on this clone: Its antigen is not identified.

Sequencing was performed on peripheral blood, taken 28 days after the second AZD1222 dose. The chain joins TRBV14 to TRBJ2-7; no definite D call. This clonotype originated in an adult who received the AZD1222 COVID-19 vaccine. CDR3 DNA: TGTGCCAGCAGCCAAGAGCTAGGGTACGAGCAGTACTTC. Protein product: CASSQELGYEQYF. Supplemented by reference TRBV14 and TRBJ2-7, the full variable domain reads EAGVTQFPSHSVIEKGQTVTLRCDPISGHDNLYWYRRVMGKEIKFLLHFVKESKQDESGMPNNRFLAERTGGTYSTLKVQPAELEDSGVYFCASSQELGYEQYFGPGTRLTVT.